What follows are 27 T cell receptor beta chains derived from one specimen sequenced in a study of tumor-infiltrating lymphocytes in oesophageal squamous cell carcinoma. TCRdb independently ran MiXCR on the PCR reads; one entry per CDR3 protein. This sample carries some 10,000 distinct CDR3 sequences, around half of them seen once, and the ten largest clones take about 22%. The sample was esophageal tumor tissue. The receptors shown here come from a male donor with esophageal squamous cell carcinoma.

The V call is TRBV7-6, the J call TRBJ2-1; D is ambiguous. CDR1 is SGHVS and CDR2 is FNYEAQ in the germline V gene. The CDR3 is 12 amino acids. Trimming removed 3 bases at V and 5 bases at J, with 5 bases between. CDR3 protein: CASSFNHNEQFF. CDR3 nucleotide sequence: TGTGCCAGCAGCTTTAATCACAATGAGCAGTTCTTC.

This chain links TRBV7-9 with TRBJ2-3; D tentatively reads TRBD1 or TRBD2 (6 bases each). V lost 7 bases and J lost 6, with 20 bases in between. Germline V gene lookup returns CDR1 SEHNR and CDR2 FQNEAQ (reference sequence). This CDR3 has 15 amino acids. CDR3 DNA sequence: TGTGCCAGCACCCTCCTGTGGGGGGCTGGGGATACGCAGTATTTT. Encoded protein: CASTLLWGAGDTQYF.

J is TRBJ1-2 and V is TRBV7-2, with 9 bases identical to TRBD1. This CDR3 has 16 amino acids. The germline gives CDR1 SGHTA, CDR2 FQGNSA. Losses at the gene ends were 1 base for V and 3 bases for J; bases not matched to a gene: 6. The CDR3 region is CASSLGGGQGYYGYTF. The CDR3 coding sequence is TGTGCCAGCAGCTTAGGAGGTGGACAGGGGTACTATGGCTACACCTTC. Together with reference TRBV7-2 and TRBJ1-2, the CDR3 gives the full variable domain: GAGVSQSPSNKVTEKGKDVELRCDPISGHTALYWYRQSLGQGLEFLIYFQGNSAPDKSGLPSDRFSAERTGGSVSTLTIQRTQQEDSAVYLCASSLGGGQGYYGYTFGSGTRLTVV.

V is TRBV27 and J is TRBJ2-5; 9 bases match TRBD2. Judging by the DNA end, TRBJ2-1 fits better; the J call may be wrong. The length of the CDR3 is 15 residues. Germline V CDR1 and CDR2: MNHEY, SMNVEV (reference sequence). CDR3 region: CASSPLAGTYNEQFF. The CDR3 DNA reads TGTGCCAGCAGTCCACTAGCGGGCACCTACAATGAGCAGTTCTTC.

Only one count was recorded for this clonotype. The CDR3 protein is CASSRALVTEAFF. CDR3 sequence (DNA): TGTGCCAGCAGCAGGGCCTTAGTAACTGAAGCTTTCTTT. The V call is TRBV12-3 or TRBV12-4, the J call TRBJ2-3; possible D gene TRBD1, 5 bases. The J call may be incorrect, as the DNA end agrees better with TRBJ1-1. The CDR3 covers 13 residues.

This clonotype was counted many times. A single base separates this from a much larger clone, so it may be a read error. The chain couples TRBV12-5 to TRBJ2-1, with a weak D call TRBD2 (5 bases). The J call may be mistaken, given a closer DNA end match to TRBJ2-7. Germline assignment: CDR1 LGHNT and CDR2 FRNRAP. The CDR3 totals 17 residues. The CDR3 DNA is TGTGCTAGTGGTTTGGCACCCCCGGGGTACTCCTACAATGAGCAGTACTTC. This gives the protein CASGLAPPGYSYNEQYF.

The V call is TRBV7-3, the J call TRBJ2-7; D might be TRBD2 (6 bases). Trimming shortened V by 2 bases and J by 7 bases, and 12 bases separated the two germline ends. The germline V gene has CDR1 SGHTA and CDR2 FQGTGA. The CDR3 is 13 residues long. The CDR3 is CASSLGGWGEQYF. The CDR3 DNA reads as TGTGCCAGCAGCTTAGGGGGGTGGGGTGAGCAGTACTTC.

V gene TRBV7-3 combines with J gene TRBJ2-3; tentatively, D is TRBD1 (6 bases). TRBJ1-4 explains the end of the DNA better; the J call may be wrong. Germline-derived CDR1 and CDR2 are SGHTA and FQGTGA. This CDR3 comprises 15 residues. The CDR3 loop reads CASSKGQTTNEKLFF. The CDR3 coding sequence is TGTGCCAGCAGCAAAGGACAGACAACTAATGAAAAACTGTTTTTT.

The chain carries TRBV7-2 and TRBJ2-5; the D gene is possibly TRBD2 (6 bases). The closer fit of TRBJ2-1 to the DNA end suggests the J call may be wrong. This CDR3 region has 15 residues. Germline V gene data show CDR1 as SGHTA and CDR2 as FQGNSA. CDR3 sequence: CASSLDGSTGVGQFF. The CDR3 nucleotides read TGTGCCAGCAGCTTAGATGGGTCGACGGGGGTCGGGCAGTTCTTC.

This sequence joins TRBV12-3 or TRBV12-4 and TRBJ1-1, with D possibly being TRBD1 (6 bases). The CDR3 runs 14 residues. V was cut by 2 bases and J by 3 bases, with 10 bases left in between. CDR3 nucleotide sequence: TGTGCCAGCAGTTTACGGGGGGCGGACACTGAAGCTTTCTTT. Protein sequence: CASSLRGADTEAFF.

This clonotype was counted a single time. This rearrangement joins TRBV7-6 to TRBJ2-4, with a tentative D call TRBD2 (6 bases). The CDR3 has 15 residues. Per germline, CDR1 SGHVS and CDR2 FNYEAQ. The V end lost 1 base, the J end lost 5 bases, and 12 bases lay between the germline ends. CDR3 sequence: CASSLEAGWENIQYF. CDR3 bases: TGTGCCAGCAGCTTAGAGGCGGGATGGGAAAACATTCAGTACTTC.

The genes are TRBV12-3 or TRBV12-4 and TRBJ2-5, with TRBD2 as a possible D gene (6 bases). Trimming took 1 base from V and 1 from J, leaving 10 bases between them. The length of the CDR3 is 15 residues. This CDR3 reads CASSLVFGGQETQYF. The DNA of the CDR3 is TGTGCCAGCAGTTTAGTGTTCGGGGGCCAAGAGACCCAGTACTTC.

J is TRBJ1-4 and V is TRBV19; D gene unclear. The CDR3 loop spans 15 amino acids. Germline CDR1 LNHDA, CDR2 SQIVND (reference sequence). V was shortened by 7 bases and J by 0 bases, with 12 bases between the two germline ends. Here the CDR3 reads CASKPQRATNEKLFF. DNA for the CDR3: TGTGCCAGTAAACCCCAGCGGGCAACTAATGAAAAACTGTTTTTT.

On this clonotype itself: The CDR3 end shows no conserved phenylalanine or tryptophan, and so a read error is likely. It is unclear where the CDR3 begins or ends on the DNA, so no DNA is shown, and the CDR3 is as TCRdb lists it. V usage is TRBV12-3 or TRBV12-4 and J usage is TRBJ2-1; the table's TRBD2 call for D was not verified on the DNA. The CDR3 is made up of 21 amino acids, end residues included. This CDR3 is CASRGRPGTSGISYNEQFFGA.

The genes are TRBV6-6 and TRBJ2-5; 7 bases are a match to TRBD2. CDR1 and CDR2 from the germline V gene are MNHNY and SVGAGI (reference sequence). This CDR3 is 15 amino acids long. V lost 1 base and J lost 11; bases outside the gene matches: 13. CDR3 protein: CASSYWLAVFYAQYF. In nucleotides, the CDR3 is TGTGCCAGCAGTTACTGGCTAGCGGTTTTCTACGCGCAGTACTTC.

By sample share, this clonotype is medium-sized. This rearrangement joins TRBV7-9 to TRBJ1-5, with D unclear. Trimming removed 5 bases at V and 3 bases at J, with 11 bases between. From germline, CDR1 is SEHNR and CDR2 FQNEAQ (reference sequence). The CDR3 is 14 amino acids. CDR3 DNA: TGTGCCAGCAGCCATCCAGGTCCCAATCAGCCCCAGCATTTT. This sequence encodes CASSHPGPNQPQHF.

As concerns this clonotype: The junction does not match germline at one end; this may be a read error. CDR3 region: CASSLGDWQRYF. The DNA for the CDR3 is TGTGCCAGCAGCTTAGGCGACTGGCAGCGGTACTTC. J is TRBJ2-3 and V is TRBV7-2; the D gene is possibly TRBD2 (5 bases). Germline V gives CDR1 SGHTA, CDR2 FQGNSA. The CDR3 contains 12 residues.

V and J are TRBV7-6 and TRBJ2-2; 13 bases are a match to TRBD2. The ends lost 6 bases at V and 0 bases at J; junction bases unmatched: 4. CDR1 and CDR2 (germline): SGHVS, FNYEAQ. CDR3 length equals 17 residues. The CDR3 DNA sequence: TGTGCCAGCAGACCTACTAGCGGGGGGGCGAACACCGGGGAGCTGTTTTTT. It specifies CASRPTSGGANTGELFF.

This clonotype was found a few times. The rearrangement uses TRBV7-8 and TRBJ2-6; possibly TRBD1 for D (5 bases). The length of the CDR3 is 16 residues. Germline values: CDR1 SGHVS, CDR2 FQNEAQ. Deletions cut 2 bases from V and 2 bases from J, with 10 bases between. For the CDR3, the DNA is TGTGCCAGCAGCTTACAGGGCCTCACTGGGGCCAACGTCCTGACTTTC. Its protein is CASSLQGLTGANVLTF. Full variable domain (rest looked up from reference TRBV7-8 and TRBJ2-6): GAGVSQSPRYKVAKRGQDVALRCDPISGHVSLFWYQQALGQGPEFLTYFQNEAQLDKSGLPSDRFFAERPEGSVSTLKIQRTQQEDSAVYLCASSLQGLTGANVLTFGAGSRLTVL.

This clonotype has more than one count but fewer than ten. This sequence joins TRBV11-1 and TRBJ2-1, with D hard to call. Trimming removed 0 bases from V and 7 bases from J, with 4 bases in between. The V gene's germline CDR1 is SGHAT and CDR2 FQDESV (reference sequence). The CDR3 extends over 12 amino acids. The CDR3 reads CASSLASNEQFF. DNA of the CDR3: TGTGCCAGCAGCTTAGCGTCGAATGAGCAGTTCTTC.

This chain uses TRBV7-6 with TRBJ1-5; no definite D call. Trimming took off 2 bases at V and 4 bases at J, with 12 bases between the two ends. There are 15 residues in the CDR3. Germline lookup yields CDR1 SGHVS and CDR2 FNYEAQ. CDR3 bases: TGTGCCAGCAGCTTACAGTCAGGCGTTAATCAGCCCCAGCATTTT. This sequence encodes CASSLQSGVNQPQHF.

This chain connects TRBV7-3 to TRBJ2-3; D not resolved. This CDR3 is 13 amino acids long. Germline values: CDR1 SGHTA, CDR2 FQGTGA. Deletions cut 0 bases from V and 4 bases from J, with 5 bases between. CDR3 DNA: TGTGCCAGCAGCTTAACGTTGGCAGATACGCAGTATTTT. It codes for CASSLTLADTQYF.

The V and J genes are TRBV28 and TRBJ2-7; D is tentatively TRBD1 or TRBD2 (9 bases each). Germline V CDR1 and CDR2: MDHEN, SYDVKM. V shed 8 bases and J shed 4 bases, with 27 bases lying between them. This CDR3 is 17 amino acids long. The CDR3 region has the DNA TGTGCCAGCTACACAGGGGGCAAAGCGGGAGGAAGATACGAGCAGTACTTC. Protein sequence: CASYTGGKAGGRYEQYF.

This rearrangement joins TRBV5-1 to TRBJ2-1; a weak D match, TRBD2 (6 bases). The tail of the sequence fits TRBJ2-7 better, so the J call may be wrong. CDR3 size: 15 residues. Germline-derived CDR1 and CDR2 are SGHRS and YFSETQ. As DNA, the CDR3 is TGCGCCAGCAGTGGGGGGACGGTGGCCTCCTACGAGCAGTACTTC. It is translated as CASSGGTVASYEQYF.

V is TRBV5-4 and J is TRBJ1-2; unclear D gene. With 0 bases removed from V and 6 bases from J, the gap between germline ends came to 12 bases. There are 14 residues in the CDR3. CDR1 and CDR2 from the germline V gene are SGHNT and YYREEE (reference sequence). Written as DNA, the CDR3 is TGTGCCAGCAGCTTGGACGGCCCGGGGAATGGCTACACCTTC. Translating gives CASSLDGPGNGYTF. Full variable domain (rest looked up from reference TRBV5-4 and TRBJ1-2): ETGVTQSPTHLIKTRGQQVTLRCSSQSGHNTVSWYQQALGQGPQFIFQYYREEENGRGNFPPRFSGLQFPNYSSELNVNALELDDSALYLCASSLDGPGNGYTFGSGTRLTVV.

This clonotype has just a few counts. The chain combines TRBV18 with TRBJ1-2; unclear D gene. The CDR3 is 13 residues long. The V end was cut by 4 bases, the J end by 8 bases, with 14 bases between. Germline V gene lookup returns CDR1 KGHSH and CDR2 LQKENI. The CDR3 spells CASSLPSAQGYTF. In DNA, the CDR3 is TGTGCCAGCTCACTACCGTCGGCGCAGGGCTACACCTTC.

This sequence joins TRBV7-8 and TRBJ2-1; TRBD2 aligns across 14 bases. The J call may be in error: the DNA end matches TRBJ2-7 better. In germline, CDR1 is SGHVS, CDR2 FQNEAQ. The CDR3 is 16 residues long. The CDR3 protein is CASSPRTSGRTYEQYF. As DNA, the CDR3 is TGTGCCAGCAGCCCCCGGACTAGCGGGAGGACCTACGAGCAGTACTTC.